The T cell receptor beta chain described here comes from a study of T-cell memory formation after mild COVID-19. Study-level points and caveats: Prior to infection, memory already included some responding clones, suggesting cross-reactive memory joined.

The CDR3 spans 15 residues. V trimming: 3 bases; J trimming: 6 bases; junction bases outside the gene matches: 9. Germline loops: CDR1 DFQATT, CDR2 SNEGSKA (reference sequence). With respect to this clonotype: The antigen is not known.

TCRdb fed the 5' RACE reads into MiXCR, producing one record per CDR3 protein. The sample yields a few hundred thousand distinct CDR3 sequences, 20% seen once. The clonotype comes from a man between 18 and 35 years old who had mild COVID-19 (a few samples of this study predate the infection). Cell type and time point are not known. What was sequenced was PBMCs or a T cell subset sorted from them (not recorded which). The chain combines TRBV20-1 with TRBJ1-5; 9 positions match TRBD1. CDR3 coding DNA: TGCAGTGCTAGGGTCGACAGGGGGTTTTTTCAGCCCCAGCATTTT. Its protein is CSARVDRGFFQPQHF.